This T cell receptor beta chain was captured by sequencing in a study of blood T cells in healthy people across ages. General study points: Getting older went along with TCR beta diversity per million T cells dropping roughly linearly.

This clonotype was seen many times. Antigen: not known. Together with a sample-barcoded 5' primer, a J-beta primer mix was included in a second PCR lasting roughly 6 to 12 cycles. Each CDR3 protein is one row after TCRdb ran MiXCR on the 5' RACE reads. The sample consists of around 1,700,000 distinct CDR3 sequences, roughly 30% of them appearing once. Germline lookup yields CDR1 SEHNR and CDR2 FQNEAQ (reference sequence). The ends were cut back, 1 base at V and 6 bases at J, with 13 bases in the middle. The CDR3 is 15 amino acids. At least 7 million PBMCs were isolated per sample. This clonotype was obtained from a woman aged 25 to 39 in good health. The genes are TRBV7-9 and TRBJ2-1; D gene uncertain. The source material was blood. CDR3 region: CASSLGSLQRNEQFF. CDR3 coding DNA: TGTGCCAGCAGCTTAGGGTCCCTACAGCGCAATGAGCAGTTCTTC.